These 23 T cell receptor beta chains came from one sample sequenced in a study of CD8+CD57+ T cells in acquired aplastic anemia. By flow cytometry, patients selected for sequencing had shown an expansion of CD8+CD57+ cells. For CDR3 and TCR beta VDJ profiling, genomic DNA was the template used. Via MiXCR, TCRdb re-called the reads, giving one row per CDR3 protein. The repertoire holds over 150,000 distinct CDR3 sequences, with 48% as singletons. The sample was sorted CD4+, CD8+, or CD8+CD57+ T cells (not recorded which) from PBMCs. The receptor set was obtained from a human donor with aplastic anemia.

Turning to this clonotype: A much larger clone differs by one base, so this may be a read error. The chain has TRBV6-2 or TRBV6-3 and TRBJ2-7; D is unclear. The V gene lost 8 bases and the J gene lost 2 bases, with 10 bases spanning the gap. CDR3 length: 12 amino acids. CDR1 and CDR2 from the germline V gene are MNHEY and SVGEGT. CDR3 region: CASHAPPYEQYF. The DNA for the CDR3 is TGTGCCAGCCATGCCCCCCCCTACGAGCAGTACTTC.

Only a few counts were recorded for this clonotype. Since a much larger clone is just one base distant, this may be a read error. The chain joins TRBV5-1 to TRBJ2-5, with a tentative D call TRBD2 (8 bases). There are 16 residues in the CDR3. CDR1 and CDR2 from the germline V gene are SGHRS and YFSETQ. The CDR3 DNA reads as TGCGCCAGCAGCTCAGGGGGGACTAGTGGGCAAGGGACCCAGTACTTC. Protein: CASSSGGTSGQGTQYF.

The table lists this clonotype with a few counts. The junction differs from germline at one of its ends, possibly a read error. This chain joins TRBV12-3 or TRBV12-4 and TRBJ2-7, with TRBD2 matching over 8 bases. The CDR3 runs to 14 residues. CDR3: CVSSPPRDREGKYF. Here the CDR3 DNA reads TGTGTCAGCAGTCCCCCCCGCGACCGGGAGGGGAAGTACTTC.

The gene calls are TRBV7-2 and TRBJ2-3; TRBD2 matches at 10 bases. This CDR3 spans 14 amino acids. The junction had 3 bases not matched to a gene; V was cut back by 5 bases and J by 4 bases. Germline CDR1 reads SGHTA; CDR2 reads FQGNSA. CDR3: CASSPSGSADTQYF. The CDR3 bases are TGTGCCAGCAGCCCTAGCGGGAGCGCAGATACGCAGTATTTT. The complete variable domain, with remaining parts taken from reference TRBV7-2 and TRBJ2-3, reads GAGVSQSPSNKVTEKGKDVELRCDPISGHTALYWYRQSLGQGLEFLIYFQGNSAPDKSGLPSDRFSAERTGGSVSTLTIQRTQQEDSAVYLCASSPSGSADTQYFGPGTRLTVL.

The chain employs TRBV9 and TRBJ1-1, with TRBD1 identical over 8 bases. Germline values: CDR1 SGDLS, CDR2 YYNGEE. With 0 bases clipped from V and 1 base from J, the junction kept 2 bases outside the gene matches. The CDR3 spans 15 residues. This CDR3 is CASSVVQGANTEAFF. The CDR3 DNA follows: TGTGCCAGCAGCGTAGTGCAGGGGGCGAACACTGAAGCTTTCTTT.

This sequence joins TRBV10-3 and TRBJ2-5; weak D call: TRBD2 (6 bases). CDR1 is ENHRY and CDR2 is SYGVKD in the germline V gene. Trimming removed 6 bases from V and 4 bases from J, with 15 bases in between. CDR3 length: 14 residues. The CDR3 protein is CAIRDGGSAETQYF. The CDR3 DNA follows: TGTGCCATCAGGGACGGGGGTAGCGCAGAGACCCAGTACTTC.

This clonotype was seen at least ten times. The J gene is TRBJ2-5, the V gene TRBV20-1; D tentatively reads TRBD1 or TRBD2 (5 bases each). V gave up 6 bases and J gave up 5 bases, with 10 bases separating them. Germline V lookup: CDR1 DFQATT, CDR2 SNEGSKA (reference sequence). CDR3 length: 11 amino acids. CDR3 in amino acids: CSAGVGETQYF. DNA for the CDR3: TGCAGTGCGGGGGTAGGGGAGACCCAGTACTTC.

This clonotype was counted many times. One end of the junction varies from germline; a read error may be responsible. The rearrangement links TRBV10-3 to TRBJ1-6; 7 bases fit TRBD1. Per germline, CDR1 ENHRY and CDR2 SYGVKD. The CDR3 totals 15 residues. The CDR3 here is CASSEAKGASSPLHF. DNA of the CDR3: TGTGCCAGCAGTGAGGCCAAGGGGGCGAGTTCACCCCTCCACTTT.

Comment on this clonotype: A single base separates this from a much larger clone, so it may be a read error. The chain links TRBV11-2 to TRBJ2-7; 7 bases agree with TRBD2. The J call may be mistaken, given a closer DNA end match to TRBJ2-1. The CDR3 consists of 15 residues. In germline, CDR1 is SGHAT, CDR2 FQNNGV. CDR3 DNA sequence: TGTGCCAGCAGCTTAGTCTATAGCGGGTCCTACGAGCAGTTCTTC. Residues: CASSLVYSGSYEQFF.

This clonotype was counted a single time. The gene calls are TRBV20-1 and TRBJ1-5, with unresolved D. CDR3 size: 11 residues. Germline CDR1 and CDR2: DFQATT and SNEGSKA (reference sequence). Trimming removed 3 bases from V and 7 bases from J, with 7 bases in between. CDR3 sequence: CSARPGQPQHF. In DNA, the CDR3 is TGCAGTGCTAGGCCCGGACAGCCCCAGCATTTT.

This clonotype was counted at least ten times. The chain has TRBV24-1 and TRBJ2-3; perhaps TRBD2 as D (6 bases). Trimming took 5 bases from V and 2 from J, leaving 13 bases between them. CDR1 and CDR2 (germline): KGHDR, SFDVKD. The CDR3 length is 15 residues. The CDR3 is CATSAMSGSTDTQYF. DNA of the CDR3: TGTGCCACCAGTGCCATGAGCGGGTCCACAGATACGCAGTATTTT.

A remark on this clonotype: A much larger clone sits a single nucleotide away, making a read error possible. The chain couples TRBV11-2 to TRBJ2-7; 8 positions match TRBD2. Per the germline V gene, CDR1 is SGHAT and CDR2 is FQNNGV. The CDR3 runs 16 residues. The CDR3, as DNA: TGTGCCGGCAGCTTAGAAGTGCGACTAGCGTGGAACGAGCAGTACTTC. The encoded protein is CAGSLEVRLAWNEQYF.

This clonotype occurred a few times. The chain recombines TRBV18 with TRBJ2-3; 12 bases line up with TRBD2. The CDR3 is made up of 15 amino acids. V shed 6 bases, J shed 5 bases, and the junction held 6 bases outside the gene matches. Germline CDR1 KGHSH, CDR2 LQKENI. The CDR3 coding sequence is TGTGCCAGCTCTCGAGGACTAGCGGGGATAGATACGCAGTATTTT. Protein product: CASSRGLAGIDTQYF.

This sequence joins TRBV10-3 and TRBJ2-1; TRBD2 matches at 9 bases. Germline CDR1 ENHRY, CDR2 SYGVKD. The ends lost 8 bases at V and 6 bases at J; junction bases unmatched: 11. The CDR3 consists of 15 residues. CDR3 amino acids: CAIERSGGPRNEQFF. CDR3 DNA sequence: TGTGCCATCGAGAGGAGCGGGGGGCCGCGCAATGAGCAGTTCTTC.

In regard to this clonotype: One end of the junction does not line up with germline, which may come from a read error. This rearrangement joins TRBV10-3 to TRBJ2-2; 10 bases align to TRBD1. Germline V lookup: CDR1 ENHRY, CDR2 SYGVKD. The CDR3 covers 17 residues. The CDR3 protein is CASSDNRQGARTGELFF. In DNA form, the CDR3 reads TGTGCCAGCAGTGACAACCGACAGGGGGCGAGGACCGGGGAGCTGTTTTTT.

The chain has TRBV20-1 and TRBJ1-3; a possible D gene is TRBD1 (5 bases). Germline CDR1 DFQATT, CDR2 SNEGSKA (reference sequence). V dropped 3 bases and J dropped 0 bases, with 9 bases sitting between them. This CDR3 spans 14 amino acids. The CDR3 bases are TGCAGTGCTAGTCAGGGTACCTCTGGAAACACCATATATTTT. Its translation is CSASQGTSGNTIYF.

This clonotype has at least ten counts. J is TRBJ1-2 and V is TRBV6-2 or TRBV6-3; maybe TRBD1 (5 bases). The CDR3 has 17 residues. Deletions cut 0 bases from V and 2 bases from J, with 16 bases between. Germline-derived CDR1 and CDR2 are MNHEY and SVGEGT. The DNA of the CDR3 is TGTGCCAGCAGTTACTCGGGGATTAGCGGGGCGAACTATGGCTACACCTTC. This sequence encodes CASSYSGISGANYGYTF.

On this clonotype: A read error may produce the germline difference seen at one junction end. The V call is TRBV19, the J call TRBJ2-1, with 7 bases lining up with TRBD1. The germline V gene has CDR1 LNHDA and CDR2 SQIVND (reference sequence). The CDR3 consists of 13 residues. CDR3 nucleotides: TGTGCCAGTGGTATCGACAGGGAGAATGAGCAGTTCTTC. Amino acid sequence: CASGIDRENEQFF.

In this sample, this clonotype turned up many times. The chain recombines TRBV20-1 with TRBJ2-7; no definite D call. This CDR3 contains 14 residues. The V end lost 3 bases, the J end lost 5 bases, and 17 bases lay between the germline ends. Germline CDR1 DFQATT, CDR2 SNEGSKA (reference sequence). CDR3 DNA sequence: TGCAGTGCTAGCCACTCAGGTAGGACCAACGAGCAGTACTTC. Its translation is CSASHSGRTNEQYF.

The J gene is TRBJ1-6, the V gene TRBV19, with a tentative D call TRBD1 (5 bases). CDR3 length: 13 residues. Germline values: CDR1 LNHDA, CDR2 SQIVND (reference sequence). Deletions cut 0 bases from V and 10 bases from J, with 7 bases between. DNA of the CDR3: TGTGCCAGTAGTATAGACAGGGAATCACCCCTCCACTTT. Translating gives CASSIDRESPLHF.

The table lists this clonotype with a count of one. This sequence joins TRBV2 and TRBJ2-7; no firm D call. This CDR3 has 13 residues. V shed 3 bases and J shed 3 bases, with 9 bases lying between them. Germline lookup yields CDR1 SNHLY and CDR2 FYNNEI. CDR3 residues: CASSEGRHYEQYF. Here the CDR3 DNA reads TGTGCCAGCAGTGAGGGAAGGCACTACGAGCAGTACTTC.

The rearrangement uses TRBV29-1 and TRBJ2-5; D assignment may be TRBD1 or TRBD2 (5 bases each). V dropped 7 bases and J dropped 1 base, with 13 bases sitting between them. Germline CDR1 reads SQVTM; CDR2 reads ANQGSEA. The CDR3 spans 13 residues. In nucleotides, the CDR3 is TGCAGCGCTAGGGACGGTCTCCAAGAGACCCAGTACTTC. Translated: CSARDGLQETQYF.

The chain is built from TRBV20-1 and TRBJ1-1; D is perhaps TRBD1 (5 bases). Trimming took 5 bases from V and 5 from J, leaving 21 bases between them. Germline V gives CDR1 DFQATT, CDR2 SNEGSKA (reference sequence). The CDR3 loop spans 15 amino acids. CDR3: CSAPEPFQGRTEAFF. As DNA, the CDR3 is TGCAGTGCTCCCGAGCCCTTCCAGGGACGGACTGAAGCTTTCTTT.